This T cell receptor beta chain emerged from a study of shared T cell receptors in the human thymus. The CDR3 extends over 13 amino acids. Germline V gene data show CDR1 as SGHRS and CDR2 as YFSETQ. Trimming shortened V by 0 bases and J by 12 bases, and 16 bases separated the two germline ends. The table came from immunoSEQ multiplex PCR; TCRdb's copy has only in-frame clones and leaves some out. The table records about 610,000 clones, 85% to 90% of them present only once. In addition, the sample was reused for a study of human thymus T cells. From that report: Donation was from healthy Finnish infants who were having corrective surgery that addressed congenital heart defects. In corrective heart surgery, resections were taken, and these provided the thymus tissue. Within thymic and blood repertoires, V and J gene usage appeared to be biased. Highly overlapping thymic repertoires in unrelated individuals were reported by related research.

Material: thymocytes. The sequence was collected from a boy in the first two years of life with a congenital heart defect. V and J are TRBV5-1 and TRBJ2-7; the D gene is possibly TRBD2 (5 bases). CDR3 bases: TGCGCCAGCAGCTTGGGTTCGGGGAATCCTACGTACTTC. Protein: CASSLGSGNPTYF.